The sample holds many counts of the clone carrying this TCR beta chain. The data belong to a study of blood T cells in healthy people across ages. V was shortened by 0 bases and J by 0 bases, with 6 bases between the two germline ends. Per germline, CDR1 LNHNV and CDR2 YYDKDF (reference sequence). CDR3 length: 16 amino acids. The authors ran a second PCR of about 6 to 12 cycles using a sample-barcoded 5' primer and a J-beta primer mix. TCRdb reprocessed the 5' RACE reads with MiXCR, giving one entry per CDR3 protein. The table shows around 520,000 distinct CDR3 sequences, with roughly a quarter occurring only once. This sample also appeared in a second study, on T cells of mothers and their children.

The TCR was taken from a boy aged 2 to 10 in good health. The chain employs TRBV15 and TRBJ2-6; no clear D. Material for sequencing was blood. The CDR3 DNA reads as TGTGCCACCAGCAGAGACGCGAGCTCTGGGGCCAACGTCCTGACTTTC. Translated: CATSRDASSGANVLTF.